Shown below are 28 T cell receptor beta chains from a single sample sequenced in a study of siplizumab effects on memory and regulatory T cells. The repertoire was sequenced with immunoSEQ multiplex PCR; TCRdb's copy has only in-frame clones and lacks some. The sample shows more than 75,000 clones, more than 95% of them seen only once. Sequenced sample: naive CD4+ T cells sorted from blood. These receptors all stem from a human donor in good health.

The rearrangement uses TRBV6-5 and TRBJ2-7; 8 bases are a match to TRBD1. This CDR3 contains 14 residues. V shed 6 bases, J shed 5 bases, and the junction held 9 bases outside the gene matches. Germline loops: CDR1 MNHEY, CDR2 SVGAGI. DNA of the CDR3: TGTGCCAGCAGGGACCGGACAGGGACACACGAGCAGTACTTC. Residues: CASRDRTGTHEQYF.

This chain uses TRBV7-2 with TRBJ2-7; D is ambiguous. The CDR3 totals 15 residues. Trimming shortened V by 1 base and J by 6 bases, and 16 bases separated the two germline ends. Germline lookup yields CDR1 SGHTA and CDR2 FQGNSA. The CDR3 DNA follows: TGTGCCAGCAGCTTAGTAGGCCAGGTGATGGGCGAGCAGTACTTC. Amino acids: CASSLVGQVMGEQYF.

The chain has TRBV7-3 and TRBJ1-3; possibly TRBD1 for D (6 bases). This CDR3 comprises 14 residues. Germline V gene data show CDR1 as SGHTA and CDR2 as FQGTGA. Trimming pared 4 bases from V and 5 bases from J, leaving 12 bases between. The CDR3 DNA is TGTGCCAGCAGCTCGGACAGTACGAGAAACACCATATATTTT. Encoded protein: CASSSDSTRNTIYF.

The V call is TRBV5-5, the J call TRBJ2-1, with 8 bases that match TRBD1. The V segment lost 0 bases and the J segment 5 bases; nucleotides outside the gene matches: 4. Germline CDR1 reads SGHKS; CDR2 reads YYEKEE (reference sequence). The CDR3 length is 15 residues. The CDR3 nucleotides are TGTGCCAGCAGCTTGGAAGGGACAGGACACAATGAGCAGTTCTTC. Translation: CASSLEGTGHNEQFF.

The DNA of the CDR3 is TGTGCCAGCAGCCCGATTGACAGGTACGAGCAGTACTTC. The encoded protein is CASSPIDRYEQYF. The chain is built from TRBV11-2 and TRBJ2-7; D perhaps matches TRBD1 (6 bases). The CDR3 is 13 amino acids. The V end lost 5 bases, the J end lost 4 bases, and 12 bases lay between the germline ends. Looked up from germline, CDR1 is SGHAT and CDR2 is FQNNGV.

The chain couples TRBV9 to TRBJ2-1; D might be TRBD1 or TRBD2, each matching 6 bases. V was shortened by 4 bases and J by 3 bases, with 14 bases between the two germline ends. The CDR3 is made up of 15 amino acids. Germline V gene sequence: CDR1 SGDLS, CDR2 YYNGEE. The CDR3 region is CASSSGGRDYNEQFF. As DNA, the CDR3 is TGTGCCAGCAGCTCCGGGGGCCGAGACTACAATGAGCAGTTCTTC.

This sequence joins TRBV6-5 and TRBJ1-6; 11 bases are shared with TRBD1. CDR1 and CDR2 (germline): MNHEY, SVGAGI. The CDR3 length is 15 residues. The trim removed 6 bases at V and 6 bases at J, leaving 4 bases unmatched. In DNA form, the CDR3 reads TGTGCCAGCAGAGTGGACAGGGGGCTTAATTCACCCCTCCACTTT. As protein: CASRVDRGLNSPLHF.

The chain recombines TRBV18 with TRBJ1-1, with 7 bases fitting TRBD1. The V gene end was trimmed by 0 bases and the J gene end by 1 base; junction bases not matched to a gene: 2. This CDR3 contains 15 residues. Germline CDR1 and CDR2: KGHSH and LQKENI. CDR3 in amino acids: CASSPPRGQNTEAFF. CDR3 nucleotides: TGTGCCAGCTCACCACCAAGGGGGCAGAACACTGAAGCTTTCTTT. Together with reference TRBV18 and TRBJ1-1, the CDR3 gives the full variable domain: NAGVMQNPRHLVRRRGQEARLRCSPMKGHSHVYWYRQLPEEGLKFMVYLQKENIIDESGMPKERFSAEFPKEGPSILRIQQVVRGDSAAYFCASSPPRGQNTEAFFGQGTRLTVV.

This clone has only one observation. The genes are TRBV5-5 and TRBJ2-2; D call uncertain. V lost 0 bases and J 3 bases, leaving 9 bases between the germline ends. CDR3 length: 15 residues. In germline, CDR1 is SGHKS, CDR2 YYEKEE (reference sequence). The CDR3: CASSLVGWDTGELFF. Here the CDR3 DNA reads TGTGCCAGCAGCTTGGTAGGATGGGACACCGGGGAGCTGTTTTTT.

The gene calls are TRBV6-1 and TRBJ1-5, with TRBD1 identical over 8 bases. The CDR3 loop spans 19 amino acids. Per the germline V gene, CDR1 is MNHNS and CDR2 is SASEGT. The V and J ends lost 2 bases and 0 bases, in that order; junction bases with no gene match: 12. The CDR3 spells CASSERWGTGFYSNQPQHF. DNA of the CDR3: TGTGCCAGCAGTGAACGATGGGGGACAGGTTTTTATAGCAATCAGCCCCAGCATTTT.

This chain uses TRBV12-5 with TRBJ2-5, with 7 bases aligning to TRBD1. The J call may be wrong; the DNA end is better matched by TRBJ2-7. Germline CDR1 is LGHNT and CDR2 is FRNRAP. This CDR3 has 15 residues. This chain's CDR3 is CASGPGDSGRYEQYF. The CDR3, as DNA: TGTGCTAGTGGCCCCGGGGACAGCGGCCGTTACGAGCAGTACTTC.

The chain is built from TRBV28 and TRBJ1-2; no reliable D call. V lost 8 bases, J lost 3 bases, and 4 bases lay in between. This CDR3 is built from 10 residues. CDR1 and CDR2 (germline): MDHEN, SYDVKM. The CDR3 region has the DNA TGTGCCAGCGGAGACTATGGCTACACCTTC. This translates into CASGDYGYTF.

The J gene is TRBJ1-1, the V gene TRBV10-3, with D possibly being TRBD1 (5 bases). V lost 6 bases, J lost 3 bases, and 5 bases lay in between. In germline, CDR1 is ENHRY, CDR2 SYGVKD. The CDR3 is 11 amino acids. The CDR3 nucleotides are TGTGCCATCAGCAGGGACACTGAAGCTTTCTTT. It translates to CAISRDTEAFF.

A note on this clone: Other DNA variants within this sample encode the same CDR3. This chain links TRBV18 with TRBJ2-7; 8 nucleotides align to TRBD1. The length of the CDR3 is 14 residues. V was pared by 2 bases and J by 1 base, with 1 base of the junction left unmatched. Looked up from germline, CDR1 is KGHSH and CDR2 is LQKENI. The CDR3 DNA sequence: TGTGCCAGCTCACCAACAGGGGGGTCCTACGAGCAGTACTTC. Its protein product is CASSPTGGSYEQYF. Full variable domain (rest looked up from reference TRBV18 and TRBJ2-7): NAGVMQNPRHLVRRRGQEARLRCSPMKGHSHVYWYRQLPEEGLKFMVYLQKENIIDESGMPKERFSAEFPKEGPSILRIQQVVRGDSAAYFCASSPTGGSYEQYFGPGTRLTVT.

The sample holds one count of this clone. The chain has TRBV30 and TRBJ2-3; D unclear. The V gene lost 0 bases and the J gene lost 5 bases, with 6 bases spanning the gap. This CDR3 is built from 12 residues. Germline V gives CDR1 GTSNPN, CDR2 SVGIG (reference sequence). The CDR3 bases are TGTGCCTGGAGTGTACAGCAAGATACGCAGTATTTT. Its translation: CAWSVQQDTQYF.

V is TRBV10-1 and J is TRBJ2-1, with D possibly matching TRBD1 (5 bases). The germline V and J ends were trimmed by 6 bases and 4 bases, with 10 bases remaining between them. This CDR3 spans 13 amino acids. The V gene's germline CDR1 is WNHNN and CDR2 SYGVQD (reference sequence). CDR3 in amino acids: CASSPRQYNEQFF. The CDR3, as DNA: TGCGCCAGCAGCCCGAGACAGTACAATGAGCAGTTCTTC.

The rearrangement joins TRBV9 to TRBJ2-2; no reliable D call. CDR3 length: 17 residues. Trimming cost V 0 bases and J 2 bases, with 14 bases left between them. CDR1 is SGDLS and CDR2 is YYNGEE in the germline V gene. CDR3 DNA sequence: TGTGCCAGCAGCGTAGCCCCAGGCGGATATAACACCGGGGAGCTGTTTTTT. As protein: CASSVAPGGYNTGELFF.

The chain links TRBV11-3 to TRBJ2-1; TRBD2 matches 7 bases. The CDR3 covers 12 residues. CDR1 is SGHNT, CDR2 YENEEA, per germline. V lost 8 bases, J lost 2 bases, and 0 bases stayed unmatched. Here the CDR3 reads CASGGAYNEQFF. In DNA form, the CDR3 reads TGTGCCAGCGGGGGGGCCTACAATGAGCAGTTCTTC.

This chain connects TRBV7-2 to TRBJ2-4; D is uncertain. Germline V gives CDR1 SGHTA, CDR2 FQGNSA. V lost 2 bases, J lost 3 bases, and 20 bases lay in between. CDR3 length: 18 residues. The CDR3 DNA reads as TGTGCCAGCAGCTTATATGACTTGCCCGGCCCGAGCAAAAACATTCAGTACTTC. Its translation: CASSLYDLPGPSKNIQYF. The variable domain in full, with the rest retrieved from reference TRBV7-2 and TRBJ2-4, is GAGVSQSPSNKVTEKGKDVELRCDPISGHTALYWYRQSLGQGLEFLIYFQGNSAPDKSGLPSDRFSAERTGGSVSTLTIQRTQQEDSAVYLCASSLYDLPGPSKNIQYFGAGTRLSVL.

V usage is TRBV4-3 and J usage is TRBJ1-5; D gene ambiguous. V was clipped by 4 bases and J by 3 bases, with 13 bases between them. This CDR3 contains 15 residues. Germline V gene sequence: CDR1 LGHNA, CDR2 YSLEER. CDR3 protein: CASSRSARNNQPQHF. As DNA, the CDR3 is TGCGCCAGCAGCCGAAGCGCCAGGAACAATCAGCCCCAGCATTTT.

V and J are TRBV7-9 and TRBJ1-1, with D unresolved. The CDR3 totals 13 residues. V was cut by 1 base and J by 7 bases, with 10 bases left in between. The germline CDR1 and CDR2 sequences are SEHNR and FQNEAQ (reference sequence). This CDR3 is CASSLGQAHEAFF. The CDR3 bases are TGTGCCAGCAGCTTAGGGCAGGCCCATGAAGCTTTCTTT.

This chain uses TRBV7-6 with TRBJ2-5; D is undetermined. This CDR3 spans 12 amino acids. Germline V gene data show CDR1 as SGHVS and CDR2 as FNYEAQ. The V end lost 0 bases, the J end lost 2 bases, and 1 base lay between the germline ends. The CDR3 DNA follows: TGTGCCAGCAGCTTAGCTCAAGAGACCCAGTACTTC. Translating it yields CASSLAQETQYF.

For the CDR3, the DNA is TGTGCCAGCAGCTTAGGTAGAAGTAGGGCCCGCTCCTACAATGAGCAGTTCTTC. It specifies CASSLGRSRARSYNEQFF. V usage is TRBV7-3 and J usage is TRBJ2-1; no reliable D call. Per the germline V gene, CDR1 is SGHTA and CDR2 is FQGTGA. Trimming left V 2 bases short and J 0 bases short, with 17 bases between. The CDR3 is 18 amino acids.

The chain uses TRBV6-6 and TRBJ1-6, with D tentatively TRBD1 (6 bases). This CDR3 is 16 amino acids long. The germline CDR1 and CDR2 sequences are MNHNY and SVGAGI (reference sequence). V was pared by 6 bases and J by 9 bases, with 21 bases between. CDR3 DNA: TGTGCCAGCAGCCCCAACTTGGACAGTCGCTTTTCACCCCTCCACTTT. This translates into CASSPNLDSRFSPLHF.

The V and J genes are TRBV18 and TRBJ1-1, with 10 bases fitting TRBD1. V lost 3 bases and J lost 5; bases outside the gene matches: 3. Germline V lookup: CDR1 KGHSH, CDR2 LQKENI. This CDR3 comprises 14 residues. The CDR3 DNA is TGTGCCAGCTCACCGGGACAGGGGATGACTGAAGCTTTCTTT. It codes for CASSPGQGMTEAFF.

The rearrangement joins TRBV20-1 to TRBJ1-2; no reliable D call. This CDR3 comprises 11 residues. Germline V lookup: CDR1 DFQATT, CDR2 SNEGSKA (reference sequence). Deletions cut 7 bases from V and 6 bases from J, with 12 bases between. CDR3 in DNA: TGCAGTGTGATAGGGTATAATGGCTACACCTTC. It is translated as CSVIGYNGYTF.

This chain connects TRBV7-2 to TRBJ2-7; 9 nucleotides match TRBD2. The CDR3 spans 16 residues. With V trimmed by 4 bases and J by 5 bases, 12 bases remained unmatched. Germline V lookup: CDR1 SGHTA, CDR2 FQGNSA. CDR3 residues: CASSSTQGAGGHEQYF. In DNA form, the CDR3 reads TGTGCCAGCAGCTCGACTCAGGGAGCGGGGGGCCACGAGCAGTACTTC.

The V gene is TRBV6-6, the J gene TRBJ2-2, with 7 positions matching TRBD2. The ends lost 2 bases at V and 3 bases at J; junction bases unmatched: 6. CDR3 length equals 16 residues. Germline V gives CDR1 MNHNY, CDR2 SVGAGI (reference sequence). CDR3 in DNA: TGTGCCAGCAGTTACACGGGCGGGGGAGACACCGGGGAGCTGTTTTTT. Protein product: CASSYTGGGDTGELFF.